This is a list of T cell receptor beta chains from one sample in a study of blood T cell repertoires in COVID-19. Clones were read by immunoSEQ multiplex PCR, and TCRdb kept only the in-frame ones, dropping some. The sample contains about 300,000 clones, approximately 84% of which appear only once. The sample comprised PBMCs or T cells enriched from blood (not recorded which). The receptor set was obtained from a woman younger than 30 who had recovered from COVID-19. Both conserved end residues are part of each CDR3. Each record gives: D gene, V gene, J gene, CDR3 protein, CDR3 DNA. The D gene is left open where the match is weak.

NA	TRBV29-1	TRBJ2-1	CSATRVAQHDNEQFF	TGCAGCGCCACCCGGGTCGCGCAGCATGACAATGAGCAGTTCTTC
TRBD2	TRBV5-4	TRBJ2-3	CASSPRGLAGTDTQYF	TGTGCCAGCAGCCCCCGTGGGCTAGCGGGCACAGATACGCAGTATTTT
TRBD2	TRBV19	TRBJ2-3	CASSYSGSGLDTQYF	TGTGCCAGTAGTTATAGCGGGAGCGGGTTGGATACGCAGTATTTT
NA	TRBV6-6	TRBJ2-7	CASSYPATANSYEQYF	TGTGCCAGCAGTTACCCCGCGACAGCGAACTCCTACGAGCAGTACTTC
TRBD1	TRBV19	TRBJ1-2	CASSIGTGNYGYTF	TGTGCCAGTAGTATAGGGACAGGGAATTATGGCTACACCTTC
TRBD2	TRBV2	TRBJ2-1	CASIKRENSNPIYNEQFF	TGTGCCAGCATCAAGCGGGAGAATAGCAACCCTATCTACAATGAGCAGTTCTTC
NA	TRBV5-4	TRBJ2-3	CASSLNRKTDTQYF	TGTGCCAGCAGCTTGAACAGGAAAACAGATACGCAGTATTTT
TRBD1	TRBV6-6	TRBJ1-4	CASSQQGEKLFF	TGTGCCAGCAGTCAACAGGGGGAAAAACTGTTTTTT
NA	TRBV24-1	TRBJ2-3	CATSDPRQATSSTDTQYF	TGTGCCACCAGTGATCCCCGACAGGCAACCTCTAGCACAGATACGCAGTATTTT
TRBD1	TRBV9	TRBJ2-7	CASSVGDSRVYEQYF	TGTGCCAGCAGCGTAGGGGACAGCAGGGTCTACGAGCAGTACTTC
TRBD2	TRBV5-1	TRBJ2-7	CASSQGLAGTSSYEQYF	TGCGCCAGCAGCCAGGGACTAGCGGGCACGAGCTCCTACGAGCAGTACTTC
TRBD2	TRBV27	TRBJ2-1	CASSALAGGLGEQFF	TGTGCCAGCAGCGCGCTAGCGGGGGGGCTGGGTGAGCAGTTCTTC
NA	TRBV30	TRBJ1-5	CAWSVRGYSNQPQHF	TGTGCCTGGAGTGTACGCGGATATAGCAATCAGCCCCAGCATTTT
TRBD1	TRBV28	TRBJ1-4	CASSVRYRGVHEKLFF	TGTGCCAGCAGTGTTCGGTACAGGGGGGTTCATGAAAAACTGTTTTTT
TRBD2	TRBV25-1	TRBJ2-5	CASSEGGLAKETQYF	TGTGCCAGCAGTGAGGGGGGACTAGCTAAAGAGACCCAGTACTTC
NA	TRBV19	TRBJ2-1	CASSAGLYNEQFF	TGTGCCAGTAGTGCCGGACTGTACAATGAGCAGTTCTTC
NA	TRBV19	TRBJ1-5	CASNKGEGVDQPQHF	TGTGCCAGTAATAAGGGGGAAGGAGTTGATCAGCCCCAGCATTTT
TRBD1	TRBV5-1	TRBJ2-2	CASSSGQGGTGELFF	TGCGCCAGCAGCTCGGGACAGGGGGGCACCGGGGAGCTGTTTTTT
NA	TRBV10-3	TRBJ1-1	CAISSTGDTEAFF	TGTGCCATCAGCTCGACAGGAGACACTGAAGCTTTCTTT
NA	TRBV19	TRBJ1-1	CASSIAGSTEAFF	TGTGCCAGTAGTATTGCCGGTTCCACTGAAGCTTTCTTT
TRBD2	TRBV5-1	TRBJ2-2	CASSLRAGANTGELFF	TGCGCCAGCAGCTTACGGGCGGGAGCGAACACCGGGGAGCTGTTTTTT
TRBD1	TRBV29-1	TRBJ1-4	CSVDLGQGRGEKLFF	TGCAGCGTTGACCTCGGACAGGGAAGGGGTGAAAAACTGTTTTTT
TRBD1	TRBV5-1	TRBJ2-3	CASSLGGLITDTQYF	TGCGCCAGCAGCTTAGGGGGCCTTATCACAGATACGCAGTATTTT
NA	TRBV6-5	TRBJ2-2	CASTAGPNTGELFF	TGTGCCAGCACGGCGGGTCCGAACACCGGGGAGCTGTTTTTT
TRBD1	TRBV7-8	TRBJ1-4	CASSRKGQGSATNEKLFF	TGTGCCAGCAGCCGAAAAGGACAGGGGTCAGCAACTAATGAAAAACTGTTTTTT
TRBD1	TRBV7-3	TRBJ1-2	CASSNGQGTYGYTF	TGTGCCAGCAGCAACGGACAGGGGACCTATGGCTACACCTTC
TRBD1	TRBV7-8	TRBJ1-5	CASSSSLRGREQPQHF	TGTGCCAGCAGCTCGTCACTCAGGGGGCGGGAGCAGCCCCAGCATTTT
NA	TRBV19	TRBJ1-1	CASSISGRANTEAFF	TGTGCCAGTAGTATATCGGGAAGGGCGAACACTGAAGCTTTCTTT
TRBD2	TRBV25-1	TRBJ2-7	CASRSLGGKSSYEQYF	TGTGCCAGCAGATCCCTCGGGGGGAAGAGCTCCTACGAGCAGTACTTC
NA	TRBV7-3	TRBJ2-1	CASSLVPDYNEQFF	TGTGCCAGCAGCTTAGTTCCAGATTACAATGAGCAGTTCTTC
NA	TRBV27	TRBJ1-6	CASSLGFRDTPLHF	TGTGCCAGCAGTTTAGGGTTTAGGGACACACCCCTCCACTTT
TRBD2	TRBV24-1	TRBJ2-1	CATSETSGSVRNEQFF	TGTGCCACCAGTGAGACTAGCGGGAGTGTCCGCAATGAGCAGTTCTTC
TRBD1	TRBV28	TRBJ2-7	CASSFRDRGYEQYF	TGTGCCAGCAGTTTTAGGGACAGGGGTTACGAGCAGTACTTC
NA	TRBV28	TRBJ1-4	CASSSPGATNEKLFF	TGTGCCAGCAGTTCACCAGGGGCAACTAATGAAAAACTGTTTTTT
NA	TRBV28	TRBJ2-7	CASSPLSTGGPLSYEQYF	TGTGCCAGCAGTCCCTTGTCGACCGGGGGGCCTCTTTCCTACGAGCAGTACTTC
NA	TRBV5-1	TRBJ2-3	CASSQGRGEATDTQYF	TGCGCCAGCAGCCAAGGGCGGGGAGAAGCAACAGATACGCAGTATTTT
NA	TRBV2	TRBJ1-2	CASSEVGATNYGYTF	TGTGCCAGCAGTGAAGTGGGGGCTACGAACTATGGCTACACCTTC
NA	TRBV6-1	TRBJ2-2	CASSDLSGGAGELFF	TGTGCCAGCAGTGATTTGAGCGGTGGAGCCGGGGAGCTGTTTTTT
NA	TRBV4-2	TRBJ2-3	CASSQGVSPDTQYF	TGTGCCAGCAGCCAAGGTGTTAGCCCAGATACGCAGTATTTT
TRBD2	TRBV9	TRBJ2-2	CASSRSGLAGTPNTGELFF	TGTGCCAGCAGCCGGTCGGGACTAGCGGGGACCCCGAACACCGGGGAGCTGTTTTTT